This section outlines one TCR beta chain sequence together with its context. The CDR3 has 15 amino acids. V lost 1 base, J lost 3 bases, and 13 bases lay in between. Per the germline V gene, CDR1 is LNHDA and CDR2 is SQIVND (reference sequence). This table comes from immunoSEQ multiplex PCR, and its TCRdb copy is limited to in-frame clones, with some not included. The table records approximately 640,000 clones, 90% of them present only once. The data were obtained in a study of shared clonotypes between healthy human individuals. The gene calls are TRBV19 and TRBJ2-7; maybe TRBD1 (6 bases). Source material: memory CD8+ T cells from PBMCs. Indicated subset: CD45RO+ cells pooled with CCR7-negative TemRA cells. The TCR sequence derives from a man younger than 30 in good health. Some clones in this sample may be carry-over from other donors' samples. The CDR3 DNA reads as TGTGCCAGTAGTATAGTACCCGGACAGATCTACGAGCAGTACTTC. Encoded protein: CASSIVPGQIYEQYF.